The clone carrying this T cell receptor beta chain was counted ten times or more. Its target is not known. A single record per CDR3 protein comes from TCRdb applying MiXCR to the RACE reads. The table records about 400,000 distinct CDR3 sequences, under 6.5% of them present only once. Germline V gene lookup returns CDR1 MDHEN and CDR2 SYDVKM. The CDR3 is 12 amino acids. The V gene lost 3 bases and the J gene lost 7 bases, with 4 bases spanning the gap. This sample was taken from a study of human T cells and chemical hapten exposure. Across the study: Patch testing placed 0.01% DPC on the upper back, with readings at 6 days.

Overall study results and limits: Significantly more large CDR3 similarity clusters arose among expanded TCRs than among controls.

Time point indicated: patch test 2, 6 weeks after DPC sensitization. The treatment: therapeutic diphenylcyclopropenone sensitization with weekly scalp DPC. The study drew its donors from alopecia patients who were 18 to 70 years old and suitable for DPC. The sequence was collected from a woman between 18 and 29 years old with alopecia areata. Some clones in this sample may be carry-over from other donors' samples. The chain couples TRBV28 to TRBJ1-6, with D hard to call. The source material was whole blood, sampled in connection with sensitization to the hapten diphenylcyclopropenone (DPC). CDR3 residues: CASSFRNSPLHF. For the CDR3, the DNA is TGTGCCAGCAGTTTCCGAAATTCACCCCTCCACTTT.